These 23 T cell receptor beta chains were all obtained from the same sample, sequenced in a study of human T cells and chemical hapten exposure. Time point meaning: patch test 1, 2 weeks after DPC sensitization. Regarding treatment: therapeutic diphenylcyclopropenone sensitization with weekly scalp DPC. Via MiXCR, TCRdb re-called the RACE reads, giving one row per CDR3 protein. The sample lists fewer than 500,000 distinct CDR3 sequences, around 5% occurring once. Source: whole blood, taken in connection with sensitization to the hapten diphenylcyclopropenone (DPC). These receptors all stem from a woman aged 45-65 years with alopecia areata. Some clones in this sample may be carry-over from other donors' samples.

This clonotype was seen repeatedly, ten times or more. The chain recombines TRBV5-5 with TRBJ1-3, with TRBD1 as a possible D gene (5 bases). The CDR3 loop spans 15 amino acids. V lost 3 bases and J lost 0, with 10 bases in between. Germline lookup yields CDR1 SGHKS and CDR2 YYEKEE (reference sequence). Here the CDR3 DNA reads TGTGCCAGCAGCTCAGGGACCAGCTCTGGAAACACCATATATTTT. Translating gives CASSSGTSSGNTIYF.

The chain uses TRBV28 and TRBJ1-1; tentative D call: TRBD1 (6 bases). In germline, CDR1 is MDHEN, CDR2 SYDVKM. V shed 7 bases and J shed 6 bases, with 12 bases lying between them. The CDR3 extends over 12 amino acids. The CDR3, as DNA: TGTGCCAGCATCAAGGGGGGCGCTGAAGCTTTCTTT. Translation gives CASIKGGAEAFF. Full variable domain (missing parts from reference TRBV28 and TRBJ1-1): DVKVTQSSRYLVKRTGEKVFLECVQDMDHENMFWYRQDPGLGLRLIYFSYDVKMKEKGDIPEGYSVSREKKERFSLILESASTNQTSMYLCASIKGGAEAFFGQGTRLTVV.

This clonotype was observed many times. The gene calls are TRBV6-5 and TRBJ2-6; TRBD1 agrees at 7 bases. The germline CDR1 and CDR2 sequences are MNHEY and SVGAGI. CDR3 length equals 14 residues. The junction had 3 bases not matched to a gene; V was cut back by 2 bases and J by 8 bases. The chain's CDR3 is CASSYEDRSNVLTF. DNA for the CDR3: TGTGCCAGCAGTTACGAGGACAGGTCCAACGTCCTGACTTTC.

Many counts were recorded for this clonotype. This chain connects TRBV29-1 to TRBJ2-1, with 9 bases aligning to TRBD1. The CDR3 length is 12 residues. The ends lost 7 bases at V and 7 bases at J; junction bases unmatched: 5. CDR1 is SQVTM and CDR2 is ANQGSEA in the germline V gene. The chain's CDR3 is CSAQGQGNEQFF. The CDR3 nucleotides read TGCAGCGCACAAGGACAGGGGAATGAGCAGTTCTTC.

This clonotype has a handful of counts. This sequence joins TRBV12-3 or TRBV12-4 and TRBJ1-2, with D maybe TRBD1 (6 bases). Trimming cost V 7 bases and J 11 bases, with 20 bases left between them. This CDR3 is built from 13 residues. This chain's CDR3 is CASTLLGGAGYTF. The CDR3 DNA reads TGTGCCAGCACCCTCCTAGGGGGAGCCGGATACACCTTC.

The table lists this clonotype with many counts. The CDR3 region is CSTWDGEKLFF. CDR3 in DNA: TGCAGCACATGGGACGGTGAAAAACTGTTTTTT. The V call is TRBV29-1, the J call TRBJ1-4, with a tentative D call TRBD1 (5 bases). CDR3 size: 11 residues. Germline lookup yields CDR1 SQVTM and CDR2 ANQGSEA. The V and J ends lost 8 bases and 7 bases respectively, with 11 bases between them. The full variable domain, its missing parts supplied by reference TRBV29-1 and TRBJ1-4, is SAVISQKPSRDICQRGTSLTIQCQVDSQVTMMFWYRQQPGQSLTLIATANQGSEATYESGFVIDKFPISRPNLTFSTLTVSNMSPEDSSIYLCSTWDGEKLFFGSGTQLSVL.

This clonotype was picked up a small number of times. The rearrangement joins TRBV5-1 to TRBJ1-5; D call uncertain. V was pared by 3 bases and J by 4 bases, with 11 bases between. In germline, CDR1 is SGHRS, CDR2 YFSETQ. The CDR3 length is 14 residues. The CDR3 reads CASSSDGRNQPQHF. As DNA, the CDR3 is TGCGCCAGCAGCTCGGACGGGAGGAATCAGCCCCAGCATTTT.

This rearrangement joins TRBV20-1 to TRBJ2-7, with a possible D match to TRBD2 (6 bases). The CDR3 spans 15 residues. V was shortened by 3 bases and J by 0 bases, with 15 bases between the two germline ends. CDR1 and CDR2 (germline): DFQATT, SNEGSKA (reference sequence). Here the CDR3 reads CSASRPGGASYEQYF. CDR3 bases: TGCAGTGCTAGTCGGCCCGGGGGTGCCTCCTACGAGCAGTACTTC.

The chain joins TRBV11-2 to TRBJ1-2, with 7 bases matching TRBD1. Germline lookup yields CDR1 SGHAT and CDR2 FQNNGV. The length of the CDR3 is 12 residues. With V trimmed by 5 bases and J by 8 bases, 5 bases remained unmatched. The CDR3 DNA follows: TGTGCCAGCAGCATGGCAGGGGGAGGCTACACCTTC. Its protein is CASSMAGGGYTF.

This clonotype was picked up many times. The CDR3 is CASRYQSGSRTDTQYF. The DNA of the CDR3 is TGTGCCAGCAGATACCAAAGCGGGAGTAGGACAGATACGCAGTATTTT. The gene calls are TRBV7-2 and TRBJ2-3; TRBD2 matches 8 bases. V was pared by 6 bases and J by 3 bases, with 11 bases of the junction left unmatched. CDR1 and CDR2 (germline): SGHTA, FQGNSA. This CDR3 spans 16 amino acids.

This clonotype was detected a few times. This chain joins TRBV28 and TRBJ2-7; D ambiguous. This CDR3 region has 15 residues. V was pared by 5 bases and J by 0 bases, with 14 bases between. From germline, CDR1 is MDHEN and CDR2 SYDVKM. The CDR3 sequence: CASSHGPPSSYEQYF. The CDR3 nucleotides are TGTGCCAGCAGTCACGGGCCCCCAAGCTCCTACGAGCAGTACTTC.

This clonotype was detected many times. The J gene is TRBJ2-7, the V gene TRBV29-1, with 8 nucleotides matching TRBD1. The V and J ends lost 6 bases and 6 bases, in that order; junction bases with no gene match: 7. The CDR3 totals 12 residues. The germline gives CDR1 SQVTM, CDR2 ANQGSEA. The CDR3 nucleotides read TGCAGCGTACTTGGACAGGGCGGCGAGCAGTACTTC. Protein: CSVLGQGGEQYF.

This clonotype was detected ten times or more. In DNA form, the CDR3 reads TGTGCCAGCAGTTCGGCAGGGTCCACTGAAGCTTTCTTT. This encodes CASSSAGSTEAFF. The rearrangement uses TRBV12-3 or TRBV12-4 and TRBJ1-1, with a tentative D call TRBD1 (5 bases). CDR3 size: 13 residues. Trimming took 4 bases from V and 4 from J, leaving 10 bases between them.

There are many counts of this clonotype. The CDR3 nucleotides are TGTGCCAGCAGTGAAGACAGGGGTTACGAGCAGTACTTC. Its translation: CASSEDRGYEQYF. The gene calls are TRBV6-1 and TRBJ2-7; 7 bases match TRBD1. The CDR3 is 13 residues long. V dropped 1 base and J dropped 4; count of bases not matched to a gene: 1. Germline-derived CDR1 and CDR2 are MNHNS and SASEGT.

This clonotype was recorded many times. The chain uses TRBV7-2 and TRBJ1-1, with TRBD1 as a possible D gene (6 bases). This CDR3 has 12 residues. The V end was cut by 6 bases, the J end by 8 bases, with 13 bases between. CDR1 and CDR2 from the germline V gene are SGHTA and FQGNSA. The CDR3 DNA sequence: TGTGCCAGCAGTCAGACAGGTCGGGAAGCTTTCTTT. This translates into CASSQTGREAFF.

This clonotype was seen ten or more times. At one boundary the junction diverges from the germline segment, which might be a read error. The gene calls are TRBV18 and TRBJ1-2, with 8 bases that match TRBD1. Germline CDR1 KGHSH, CDR2 LQKENI. The CDR3 loop spans 14 amino acids. CDR3 nucleotide sequence: TGCGCCAGCAGCCCTGGGACAGGAAACTATGGCTACACCTTC. It encodes CASSPGTGNYGYTF.

This clonotype has ten or more counts. The CDR3 loop reads CASSLDVGTAEAFF. The CDR3 DNA is TGTGCCAGCAGCTTAGATGTTGGGACAGCTGAAGCTTTCTTT. This rearrangement joins TRBV7-9 to TRBJ1-1, with TRBD1 matching 7 bases. V lost 1 base and J lost 6; bases outside the gene matches: 5. The CDR3 runs to 14 residues. Germline V gene data show CDR1 as SEHNR and CDR2 as FQNEAQ (reference sequence).

This clonotype has at least ten counts. This chain links TRBV20-1 with TRBJ1-2; 7 bases map to TRBD1. Germline trimming cut 1 base from V and 5 bases from J; bases unmatched to any gene: 4. In germline, CDR1 is DFQATT, CDR2 SNEGSKA (reference sequence). The CDR3 totals 13 residues. CDR3 protein: CSARVTGEYGYTF. The CDR3 coding sequence is TGCAGTGCTAGAGTAACAGGGGAGTATGGCTACACCTTC.

The rearrangement joins TRBV4-1 to TRBJ1-4; possibly TRBD1 for D (5 bases). Trimming cost V 4 bases and J 3 bases, with 12 bases left between them. Per germline, CDR1 MGHRA and CDR2 YSYEKL. CDR3 size: 15 residues. CDR3 sequence (DNA): TGCGCCAGCAGCCTTTGGGGCGGCTCTAATGAAAAACTGTTTTTT. It translates to CASSLWGGSNEKLFF.

This clonotype was observed a few times. This rearrangement joins TRBV10-3 to TRBJ1-2, with D unresolved. V lost 2 bases and J 4 bases, leaving 17 bases between the germline ends. The CDR3 is 16 residues long. Germline-derived CDR1 and CDR2 are ENHRY and SYGVKD. The CDR3 reads CAISEPKIDTFYGYTF. The CDR3 DNA sequence: TGTGCCATCAGTGAGCCGAAAATAGACACCTTCTATGGCTACACCTTC.

The V call is TRBV7-8, the J call TRBJ1-2, with TRBD1 as a possible D gene (6 bases). CDR1 SGHVS and CDR2 FQNEAQ come from the germline V gene. This CDR3 is built from 15 residues. V was cut by 1 base and J by 8 bases, with 17 bases left in between. The CDR3 bases are TGTGCCAGCAGCTTAGAGCTGGCCAGGGGCTCCGGCTACACCTTC. This encodes CASSLELARGSGYTF.

This clonotype was seen repeatedly, ten times or more. CDR3 bases: TGTGCCATCACCACCGGGAACGAGCAGTACTTC. Translating it yields CAITTGNEQYF. The chain uses TRBV10-3 and TRBJ2-7; possible D gene TRBD2, 5 bases. CDR1 and CDR2 (germline): ENHRY, SYGVKD. The CDR3 contains 11 residues. The V end was cut by 7 bases, the J end by 5 bases, with 9 bases between.

The sample holds many counts of this clonotype. This sequence joins TRBV7-9 and TRBJ1-4, with D possibly matching TRBD1 (6 bases). This CDR3 contains 14 residues. The germline V and J ends were trimmed by 5 bases and 7 bases, with 14 bases remaining between them. Germline loops: CDR1 SEHNR, CDR2 FQNEAQ (reference sequence). The CDR3 is CASSPGVLGEKLFF. CDR3 coding DNA: TGTGCCAGCAGCCCAGGGGTGCTCGGTGAAAAACTGTTTTTT.